This T cell receptor beta chain was found in a study of beta chain features in type 1 diabetes. For the study at large: Healthy donors and patients had similar age, gender and cell yields. Regarding the study as a whole: When Type 1 diabetes patients were examined, their TCRB CDR3s proved moderately but significantly shorter in all four CD4+ subsets. Here, the possible influence of HLA type (on TCRB rearrangement) remained unresolved.

Germline V gene lookup returns CDR1 SGDLS and CDR2 YYNGEE. The ends lost 1 base at V and 6 bases at J; junction bases unmatched: 9. This CDR3 is built from 17 residues. Of note for this clone: The antigen remains undetermined.

What was sequenced were expressed TCRB transcripts, since all of the isolated RNA had been reverse transcribed. The repertoire was sequenced with immunoSEQ multiplex PCR; TCRdb's copy has only in-frame clones and lacks some. The sample has fewer than 400,000 clones; 6.5% to 10% are singletons. Sequencing was carried out using central memory CD4+ T cells from blood. This TCR derives from a woman aged 18-29 years in good health. The chain has TRBV9 and TRBJ2-6, with 8 bases fitting TRBD2. The CDR3 loop reads CASSVTGGAGVANVLTF. The CDR3 coding sequence is TGTGCCAGCAGCGTAACTGGCGGAGCGGGGGTGGCCAACGTCCTGACTTTC.